The entry below describes one T cell receptor (beta chain). The sample belongs to a study of shared clonotypes between healthy human individuals. The CDR3 has 15 amino acids. CDR1 SGHNT and CDR2 YYREEE come from the germline V gene (reference sequence). Trimming took off 4 bases at V and 0 bases at J, with 14 bases between the two ends. The table came from immunoSEQ multiplex PCR; TCRdb's copy has only in-frame clones and leaves some out. The table lists hundreds of thousands of clones, 80% to 90% of them singletons, with roughly 15% in the top ten. The sequencing sample was made of memory CD8+ T cells sorted from blood. Subset meaning: CD45RO+ cells pooled with CCR7-negative TemRA cells. The rearrangement links TRBV5-4 to TRBJ2-7, with D possibly being TRBD1 (6 bases). The sequence was collected from a man aged 18 to 30 in good health. The CDR3 sequence: CASSPDRDISYEQYF. CDR3 nucleotide sequence: TGTGCCAGCAGCCCGGACCGGGACATCTCCTACGAGCAGTACTTC. Variable domain in full (rest from reference TRBV5-4 and TRBJ2-7): ETGVTQSPTHLIKTRGQQVTLRCSSQSGHNTVSWYQQALGQGPQFIFQYYREEENGRGNFPPRFSGLQFPNYSSELNVNALELDDSALYLCASSPDRDISYEQYFGPGTRLTVT.